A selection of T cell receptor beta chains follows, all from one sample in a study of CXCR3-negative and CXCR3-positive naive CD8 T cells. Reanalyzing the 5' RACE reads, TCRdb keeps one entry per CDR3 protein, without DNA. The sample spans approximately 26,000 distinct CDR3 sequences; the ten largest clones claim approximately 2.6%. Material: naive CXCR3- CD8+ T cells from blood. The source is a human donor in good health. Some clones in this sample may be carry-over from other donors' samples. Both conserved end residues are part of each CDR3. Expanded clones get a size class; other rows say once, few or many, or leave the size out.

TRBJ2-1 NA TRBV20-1 CSARDPGLSSYNEQFF
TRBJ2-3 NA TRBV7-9 CASSLGHGGITDTQYF
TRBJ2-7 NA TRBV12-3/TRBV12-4 CASSDQDAGSYEQYF
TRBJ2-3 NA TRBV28 CASSWDRVNTQYF
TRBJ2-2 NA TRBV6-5 CASTLGGPDTGELFF
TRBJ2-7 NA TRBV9 CASSVAGLHYEQYF
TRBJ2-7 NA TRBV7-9 CASSLSTSASYEQYF
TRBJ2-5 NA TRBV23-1 CASSQLPGRTQETQYF
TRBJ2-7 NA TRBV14 CASSPPGGRTSYEQYF
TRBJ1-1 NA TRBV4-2 CASSQGQGTEAFF
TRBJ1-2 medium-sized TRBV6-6 CASSYSGTLDPYGYTF
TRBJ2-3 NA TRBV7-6 CASSLDRSHSDTQYF
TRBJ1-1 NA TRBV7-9 CASSWPSLDGNTEAFF
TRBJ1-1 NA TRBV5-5 CASTPGNWDNTEAFF
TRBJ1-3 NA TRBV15 CATSRIPPADSGNTIYF
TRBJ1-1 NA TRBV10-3 CATRDLQGTEAFF
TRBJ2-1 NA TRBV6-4 CASSAGTTDEQFF
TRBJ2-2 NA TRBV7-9 CASSFRQGASTGELFF
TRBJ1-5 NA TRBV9 CASSPWDRAGQPQHF
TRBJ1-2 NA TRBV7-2 CASSPWGANYGYTF
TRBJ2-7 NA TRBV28 CASSLGDRGIREQYF
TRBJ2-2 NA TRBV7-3 CASSLRTVVPGELFF
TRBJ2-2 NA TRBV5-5 CASSQDGNTGELFF